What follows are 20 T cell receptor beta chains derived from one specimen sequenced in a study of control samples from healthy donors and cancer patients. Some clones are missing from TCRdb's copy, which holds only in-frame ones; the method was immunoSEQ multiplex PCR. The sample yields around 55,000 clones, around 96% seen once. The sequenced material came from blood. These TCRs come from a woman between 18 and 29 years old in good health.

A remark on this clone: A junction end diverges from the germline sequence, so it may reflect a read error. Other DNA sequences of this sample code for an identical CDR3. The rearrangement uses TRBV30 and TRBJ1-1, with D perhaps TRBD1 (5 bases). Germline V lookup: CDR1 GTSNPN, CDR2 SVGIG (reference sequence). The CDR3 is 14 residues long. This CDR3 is CAWIPRGGHTEAFF. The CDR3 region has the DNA TGTGCCTGGATCCCTCGGGGGGGTCACACTGAGGCTTTCTTT.

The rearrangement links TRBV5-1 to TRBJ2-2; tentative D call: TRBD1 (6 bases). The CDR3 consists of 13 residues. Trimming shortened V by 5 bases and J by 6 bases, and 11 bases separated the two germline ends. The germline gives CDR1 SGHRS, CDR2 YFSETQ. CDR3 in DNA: TGCGCCAGCAGGGCAGGGGCCCCCGGGGAGCTGTTTTTT. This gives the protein CASRAGAPGELFF.

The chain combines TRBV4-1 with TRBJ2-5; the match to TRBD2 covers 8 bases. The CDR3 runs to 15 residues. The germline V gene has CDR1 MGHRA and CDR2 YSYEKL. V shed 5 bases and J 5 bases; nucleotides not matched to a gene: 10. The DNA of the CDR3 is TGCGCCAGCAGCTCCACGGGGGGGCGGGTGGAGACCCAGTACTTC. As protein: CASSSTGGRVETQYF.

CDR3: CASSSGQGNTEAFF. As DNA, the CDR3 is TGTGCCAGCAGTTCCGGACAGGGGAACACTGAAGCTTTCTTT. The chain combines TRBV28 with TRBJ1-1, with TRBD1 matching 8 bases. Unmatched junction bases numbered 2, after V lost 4 bases and J lost 1 base. This CDR3 spans 14 amino acids. CDR1 is MDHEN, CDR2 SYDVKM, per germline. Full variable domain (rest looked up from reference TRBV28 and TRBJ1-1): DVKVTQSSRYLVKRTGEKVFLECVQDMDHENMFWYRQDPGLGLRLIYFSYDVKMKEKGDIPEGYSVSREKKERFSLILESASTNQTSMYLCASSSGQGNTEAFFGQGTRLTVV.

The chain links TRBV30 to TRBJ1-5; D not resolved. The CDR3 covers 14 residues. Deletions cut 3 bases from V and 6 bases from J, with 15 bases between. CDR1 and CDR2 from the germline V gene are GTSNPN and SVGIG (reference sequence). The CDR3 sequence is CAWSDISFVQPQHF. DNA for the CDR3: TGTGCCTGGAGCGACATCTCCTTTGTTCAGCCCCAGCATTTT.

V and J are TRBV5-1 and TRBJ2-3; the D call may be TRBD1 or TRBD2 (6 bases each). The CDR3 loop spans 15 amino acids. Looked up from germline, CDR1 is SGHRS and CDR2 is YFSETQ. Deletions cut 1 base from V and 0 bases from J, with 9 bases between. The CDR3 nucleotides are TGCGCCAGCAGCTTGACGGGGGCGAGCACAGATACGCAGTATTTT. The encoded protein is CASSLTGASTDTQYF.

CDR3 in amino acids: CASSLSHRRGGVKTQYF. The CDR3 coding sequence is TGTGCCAGCAGCTTATCCCATCGGCGGGGAGGTGTAAAGACCCAGTACTTC. This chain uses TRBV7-9 with TRBJ2-5; D may be TRBD2 (6 bases). Germline V gives CDR1 SEHNR, CDR2 FQNEAQ (reference sequence). V was clipped by 2 bases and J by 6 bases, with 22 bases between them. This CDR3 spans 17 amino acids.

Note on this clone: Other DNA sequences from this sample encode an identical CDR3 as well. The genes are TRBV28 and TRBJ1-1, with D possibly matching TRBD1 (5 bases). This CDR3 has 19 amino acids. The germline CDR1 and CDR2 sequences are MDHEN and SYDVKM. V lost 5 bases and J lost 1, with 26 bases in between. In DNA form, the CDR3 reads TGTGCCAGCAGTCCAAAAGGTAGGCAGGGCCTTAACCGGAACACTGAAGCTTTCTTT. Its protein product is CASSPKGRQGLNRNTEAFF.

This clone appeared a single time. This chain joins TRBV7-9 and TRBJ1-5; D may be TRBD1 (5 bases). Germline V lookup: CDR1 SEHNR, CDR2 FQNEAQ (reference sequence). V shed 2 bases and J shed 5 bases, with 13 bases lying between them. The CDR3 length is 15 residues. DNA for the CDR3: TGTGCCAGCAGCTTATCTGGGGCAGGATATCAGCCCCAGCATTTT. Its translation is CASSLSGAGYQPQHF.

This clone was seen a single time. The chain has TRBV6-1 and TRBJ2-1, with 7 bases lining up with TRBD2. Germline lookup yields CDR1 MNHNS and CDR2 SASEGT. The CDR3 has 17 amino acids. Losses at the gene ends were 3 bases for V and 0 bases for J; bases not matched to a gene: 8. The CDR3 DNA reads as TGTGCCAGCAGTGACCCCGGGGGGAGGTTCTCCTACAATGAGCAGTTCTTC. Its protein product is CASSDPGGRFSYNEQFF.

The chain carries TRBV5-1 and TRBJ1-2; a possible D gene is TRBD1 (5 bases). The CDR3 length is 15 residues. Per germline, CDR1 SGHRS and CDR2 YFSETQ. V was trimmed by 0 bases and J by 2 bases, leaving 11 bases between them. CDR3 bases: TGCGCCAGCAGCTTGGCCCAAGGGGAGAACTATGGCTACACCTTC. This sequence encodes CASSLAQGENYGYTF.

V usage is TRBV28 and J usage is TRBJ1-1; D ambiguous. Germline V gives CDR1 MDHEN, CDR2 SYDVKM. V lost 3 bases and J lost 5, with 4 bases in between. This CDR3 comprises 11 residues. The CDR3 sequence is CASSFQTEAFF. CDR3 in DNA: TGTGCCAGCAGTTTTCAGACTGAAGCTTTCTTT.

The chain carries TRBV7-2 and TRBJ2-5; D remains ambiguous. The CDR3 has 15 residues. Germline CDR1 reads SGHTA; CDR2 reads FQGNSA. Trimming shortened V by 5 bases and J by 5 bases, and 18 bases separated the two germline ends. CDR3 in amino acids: CASSQAAPAGETQYF. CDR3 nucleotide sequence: TGTGCCAGCAGCCAGGCGGCTCCGGCCGGGGAGACCCAGTACTTC. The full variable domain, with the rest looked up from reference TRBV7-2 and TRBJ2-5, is GAGVSQSPSNKVTEKGKDVELRCDPISGHTALYWYRQSLGQGLEFLIYFQGNSAPDKSGLPSDRFSAERTGGSVSTLTIQRTQQEDSAVYLCASSQAAPAGETQYFGPGTRLLVL.

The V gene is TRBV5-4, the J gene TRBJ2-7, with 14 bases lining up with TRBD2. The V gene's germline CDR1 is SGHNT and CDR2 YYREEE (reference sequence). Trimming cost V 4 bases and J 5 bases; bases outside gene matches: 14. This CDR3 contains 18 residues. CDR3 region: CASSTGGLAGGKVNEQYF. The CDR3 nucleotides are TGTGCCAGCAGCACCGGAGGACTAGCGGGGGGAAAGGTGAACGAGCAGTACTTC.

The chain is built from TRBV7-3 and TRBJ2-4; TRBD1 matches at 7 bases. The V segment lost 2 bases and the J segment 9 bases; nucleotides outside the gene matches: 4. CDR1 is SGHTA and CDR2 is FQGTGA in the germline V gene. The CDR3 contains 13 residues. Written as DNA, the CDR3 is TGTGCCAGCAGCTTAGAACAGGGGACCATTCAGTACTTC. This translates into CASSLEQGTIQYF.

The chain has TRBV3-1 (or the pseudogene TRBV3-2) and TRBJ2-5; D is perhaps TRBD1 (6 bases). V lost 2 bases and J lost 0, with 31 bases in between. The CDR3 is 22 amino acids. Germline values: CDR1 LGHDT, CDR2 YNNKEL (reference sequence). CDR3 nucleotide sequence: TGTGCCAGCAGCCAAAACCTCAGGGGCGGTCCCCTCCGGGCCGGCGACCAAGAGACCCAGTACTTC. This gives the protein CASSQNLRGGPLRAGDQETQYF.

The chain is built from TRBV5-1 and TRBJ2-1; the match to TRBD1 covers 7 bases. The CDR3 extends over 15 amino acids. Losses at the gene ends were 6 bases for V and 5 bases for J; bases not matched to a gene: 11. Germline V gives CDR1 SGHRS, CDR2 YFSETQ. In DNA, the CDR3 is TGCGCCAGCAACCGAAACAGGGGAAGGGACAATGAGCAGTTCTTC. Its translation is CASNRNRGRDNEQFF.

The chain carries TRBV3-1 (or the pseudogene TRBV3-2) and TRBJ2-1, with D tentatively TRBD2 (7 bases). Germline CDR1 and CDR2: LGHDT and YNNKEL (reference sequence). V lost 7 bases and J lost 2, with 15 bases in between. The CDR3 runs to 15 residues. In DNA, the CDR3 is TGTGCCAGCACGCCCCACGGGGGGCCCTACAATGAGCAGTTCTTC. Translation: CASTPHGGPYNEQFF.

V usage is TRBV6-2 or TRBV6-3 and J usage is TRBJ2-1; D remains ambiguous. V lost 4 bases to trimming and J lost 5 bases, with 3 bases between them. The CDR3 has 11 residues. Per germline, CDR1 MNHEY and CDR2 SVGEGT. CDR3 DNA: TGTGCCAGCAGTTTTAACAATGAGCAGTTCTTC. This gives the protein CASSFNNEQFF.

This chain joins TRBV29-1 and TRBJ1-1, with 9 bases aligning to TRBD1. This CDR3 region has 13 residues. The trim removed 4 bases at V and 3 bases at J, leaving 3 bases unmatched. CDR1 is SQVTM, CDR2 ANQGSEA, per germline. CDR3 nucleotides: TGCAGCGTTGCCGGACAGGGGTACACTGAAGCTTTCTTT. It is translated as CSVAGQGYTEAFF.